The following is a TCR beta chain sequence with its context. No antigen is known for it. It has no much larger one-base neighbor in the sample; base qualities were not kept. The data originate from a study of T cell changes during pregnancy in multiple sclerosis (dated by TCRdb to between 2019 and 2020). General notes on the study: The study examined how the T cell repertoire changed over the course of pregnancy in women with multiple sclerosis.

Cut back by 6 bases and 4 bases, the V and J ends lie 15 bases apart. Sequences MNHEY (CDR1) and SMNVEV (CDR2) are obtained from the germline V gene (reference sequence). The CDR3 runs 14 residues from the cysteine to the phenylalanine. Solely the CDR3 DNA is kept, with 42 bases framed from the first base. Libraries were constructed by the immunoSEQ multiplex PCR assay. TCRdb stores this immuneACCESS table with in-frame sequences only. Part of the clones is absent; in the studies checked, under half of the shortfall reflects unresolved V genes, and no reason is known for the rest. The sample data list 35,000 to 40,000 clones, and 88% of these were observed just once. 1.2% of the sample rests with the top ten.

This clonotype was sampled from a female donor with multiple sclerosis, enrolled in a pregnancy study. Sequencing used CD4+ T cells from peripheral blood mononuclear cells, obtained before pregnancy. Here the chain combines TRBV27 and TRBJ2-5; tentative D gene TRBD2, with 6 bases matching. The CDR3 here reads CASRAGLWGETQYF. The DNA sequence is as follows: TGTGCCAGCAGGGCGGGACTGTGGGGAGAGACCCAGTACTTC.